The 5 T cell receptor beta chains below all came from one sample that was sequenced in a study of blood T cell repertoires in COVID-19. The table came from immunoSEQ multiplex PCR; TCRdb's copy has only in-frame clones and leaves some out. The sample yields under 150,000 clones, under 80% seen once. Sequencing was done on a sample of peripheral blood. These TCRs come from a man in his fifties or sixties with acute or convalescent COVID-19.

This clone was seen a handful of times. V and J are TRBV18 and TRBJ1-2; TRBD1 matches at 10 bases. CDR3 length: 17 residues. CDR1 and CDR2 (germline): KGHSH, LQKENI. V dropped 3 bases and J dropped 0; count of bases not matched to a gene: 7. The CDR3 sequence: CASSPPGQGRTNYGYTF. For the CDR3, the DNA is TGTGCCAGCTCACCTCCGGGACAGGGGAGGACTAACTATGGCTACACCTTC.

The chain links TRBV24-1 to TRBJ2-3, with 8 positions matching TRBD2. This CDR3 contains 14 residues. The junction had 7 bases not matched to a gene; V was cut back by 8 bases and J by 4 bases. Germline V lookup: CDR1 KGHDR, CDR2 SFDVKD. The CDR3 DNA follows: TGTGCCACCATGAAAGCGGGAGACCCAGATACGCAGTATTTT. Translation: CATMKAGDPDTQYF.

This clone came up a few times. The chain has TRBV2 and TRBJ2-4; 10 nucleotides match TRBD1. J gave up 8 bases and V 2 bases, and 6 bases lay outside the gene matches. The CDR3 has 15 residues. Looked up from germline, CDR1 is SNHLY and CDR2 is FYNNEI. The CDR3, as DNA: TGTGCCAGCAGTGAAATGGACAGGGGGAATGACATTCAGTACTTC. Amino acids: CASSEMDRGNDIQYF.

V is TRBV5-1 and J is TRBJ2-2; 7 bases are shared with TRBD1. Germline trimming cut 4 bases from V and 6 bases from J; bases unmatched to any gene: 3. The CDR3 has 13 amino acids. Looked up from germline, CDR1 is SGHRS and CDR2 is YFSETQ. The CDR3 sequence: CASSDQGAGELFF. The CDR3 DNA sequence: TGCGCCAGCAGCGACCAGGGGGCCGGGGAGCTGTTTTTT.

This rearrangement joins TRBV16 to TRBJ2-7, with D hard to call. This CDR3 has 13 amino acids. V shed 5 bases and J shed 2 bases, with 10 bases lying between them. Germline V gene lookup returns CDR1 KGHSY and CDR2 FQNENV. This chain's CDR3 is CASSGQVAYEQYF. The CDR3 DNA is TGTGCCAGCAGCGGGCAGGTAGCCTACGAGCAGTACTTC.